Shown below are 13 T cell receptor beta chains from a single sample sequenced in a study of T cells in Graves' hyperthyroidism and ophthalmopathy (dated by TCRdb to between 2019 and 2020). Library method: multiplex PCR. TCRdb shows the sequencer as Illumina HiSeq 2000. The TCR beta CDR3 regions were amplified from the RNA transcripts. For the first round of RT-PCR on the TCR CDR3, the HTBI primer set was used together with the Qiagen OneStep RT-PCR kit. Clones were called with MiXCR by TCRdb after fastp trimmed the public reads at Q25, and only in-frame beta chains were retained. Rows with a matching CDR3 protein are joined into one entry that keeps the most common DNA and genes. The table for this sample lists about 840,000 distinct CDR3 sequences; 35% to 45% of them were counted only once. The ten largest account for approximately 8.7% of the sample. The sample consisted of blood. The receptors shown here come from a man between 18 and 35 years old with Graves' hyperthyroidism.

The chain carries TRBV5-5 and TRBJ1-6; D is uncertain. V lost 5 bases and J 14 bases, leaving 23 bases between the germline ends. The CDR3 is 15 amino acids. Germline V CDR1 and CDR2: SGHKS, YYEKEE (reference sequence). CDR3 DNA sequence: TGTGCCAGCAGTAAGCGGACGACGGGCCAAGAGACCCTCCACTTT. Translation gives CASSKRTTGQETLHF.

This clonotype was observed at least ten times. The rearrangement links TRBV29-1 to TRBJ2-2; 7 bases fit TRBD1. CDR3 length: 14 residues. Germline V CDR1 and CDR2: SQVTM, ANQGSEA. With 7 bases clipped from V and 3 bases from J, the junction kept 8 bases outside the gene matches. The DNA for the CDR3 is TGCAGCGGCGGTTTCGACAGGGACACCGGGGAGCTGTTTTTT. Encoded protein: CSGGFDRDTGELFF.

The chain recombines TRBV10-3 with TRBJ1-2; a possible D gene is TRBD1 (5 bases). The CDR3 loop spans 14 amino acids. V was trimmed by 4 bases and J by 4 bases, leaving 13 bases between them. Germline CDR1 ENHRY, CDR2 SYGVKD. This CDR3 reads CAISGGERGYGYTF. The CDR3 DNA follows: TGTGCCATCAGTGGGGGGGAACGAGGCTATGGCTACACCTTC.

The chain has TRBV20-1 and TRBJ2-2, with unresolved D. Germline V gene lookup returns CDR1 DFQATT and CDR2 SNEGSKA (reference sequence). V was clipped by 1 base and J by 0 bases, with 9 bases between them. The CDR3 is made up of 15 amino acids. The chain's CDR3 is CSARVQRSNTGELFF. The CDR3 DNA follows: TGCAGTGCTAGAGTCCAGCGCTCGAACACCGGGGAGCTGTTTTTT.

V gene TRBV30 combines with J gene TRBJ2-7; D tentatively fits TRBD1 or TRBD2 (6 bases each). V lost 7 bases and J 7 bases, leaving 17 bases between the germline ends. Germline CDR1 and CDR2: GTSNPN and SVGIG (reference sequence). The CDR3 has 12 amino acids. CDR3 sequence: CASTSGGGEQYF. The CDR3 DNA is TGTGCCTCCACGAGCGGAGGGGGAGAGCAGTACTTC.

V is TRBV30 and J is TRBJ2-7; 8 bases are shared with TRBD1. V shed 6 bases, J shed 4 bases, and the junction held 5 bases outside the gene matches. The length of the CDR3 is 12 residues. Looked up from germline, CDR1 is GTSNPN and CDR2 is SVGIG (reference sequence). The CDR3, as DNA: TGTGCCTGTGCGGACAGGGAGTACGAGCAGTACTTC. It is translated as CACADREYEQYF.

The V call is TRBV5-4, the J call TRBJ1-2, with D hard to call. The CDR3 spans 14 residues. The V end was cut by 0 bases, the J end by 2 bases, with 8 bases between. Per the germline V gene, CDR1 is SGHNT and CDR2 is YYREEE (reference sequence). The CDR3 loop reads CASSLGSENYGYTF. The CDR3 DNA follows: TGTGCCAGCAGCTTGGGGTCAGAAAACTATGGCTACACCTTC.

This clonotype occurred many times. V and J are TRBV19 and TRBJ1-2; weak D call: TRBD1 (6 bases). The CDR3 runs 14 residues. V lost 6 bases to trimming and J lost 4 bases, with 15 bases between them. Germline CDR1 LNHDA, CDR2 SQIVND (reference sequence). CDR3 coding DNA: TGTGCCAGTAGATCGACAGGCCTAATCTATGGCTACACCTTC. It is translated as CASRSTGLIYGYTF.

The chain carries TRBV25-1 and TRBJ1-6; possible D gene TRBD1, 6 bases. The CDR3 consists of 14 residues. CDR1 is MGHDK and CDR2 is SYGVNS in the germline V gene. Deletions cut 10 bases from V and 1 base from J, with 11 bases between. The CDR3 nucleotides are TGTGCCATCCCGACAGGATCCTATAATTCACCCCTCCACTTT. Its protein product is CAIPTGSYNSPLHF.

At least ten counts were recorded for this clonotype. V gene TRBV7-9 combines with J gene TRBJ1-4; TRBD1 is a possible D gene (5 bases). The germline V and J ends were trimmed by 5 bases and 11 bases, with 18 bases remaining between them. There are 14 residues in the CDR3. CDR1 is SEHNR, CDR2 FQNEAQ, per germline (reference sequence). In DNA, the CDR3 is TGTGCCAGCAGCCCCTCGGGACTGCCTGAGAAACTGTTTTTT. This translates into CASSPSGLPEKLFF.

This clonotype was seen more than once but under ten times. The chain is built from TRBV14 and TRBJ2-7; maybe TRBD2 (6 bases). This CDR3 comprises 15 residues. The germline V gene encodes CDR1 SGHDN and CDR2 FVKESK. V was trimmed by 2 bases and J by 3 bases, leaving 14 bases between them. The CDR3 DNA reads as TGTGCCAGCAGCCAACCGGGGCGGGGAGGCTACGAGCAGTACTTC. It specifies CASSQPGRGGYEQYF. Supplemented by reference TRBV14 and TRBJ2-7, the full variable domain reads EAGVTQFPSHSVIEKGQTVTLRCDPISGHDNLYWYRRVMGKEIKFLLHFVKESKQDESGMPNNRFLAERTGGTYSTLKVQPAELEDSGVYFCASSQPGRGGYEQYFGPGTRLTVT.

A note on this clonotype: A much larger clone lies one base from this, so it may be a read error. This rearrangement joins TRBV20-1 to TRBJ2-6; D is undetermined. From germline, CDR1 is DFQATT and CDR2 SNEGSKA (reference sequence). Deletions cut 0 bases from V and 2 bases from J, with 5 bases between. The CDR3 runs 14 residues. CDR3 loop: CSARDSTGANVLTF. CDR3 bases: TGCAGTGCTAGAGACAGCACTGGGGCCAACGTCCTGACTTTC.

A few counts support this clonotype. The gene calls are TRBV19 and TRBJ2-2; a possible D gene is TRBD1 (6 bases). Trimming stripped 5 bases from V and 4 bases from J, with 14 bases between. The CDR3 spans 15 residues. In germline, CDR1 is LNHDA, CDR2 SQIVND (reference sequence). CDR3 bases: TGTGCCAGTAGTCGCAGACAGGACATCACCGGGGAGCTGTTTTTT. Protein: CASSRRQDITGELFF.